Listed here are 10 T cell receptor beta chains from one sample, sequenced in a study of Ad26.COV2.S vaccination and SARS-CoV-2 variants. Documented treatment: around 19 received Ad26.COV2.S at low or high dose, single or two shots; five or six received placebo; per-sample allocation not given. Collection of the samples took place on day 63 after the first injection of vaccine or placebo. The table came from immunoSEQ multiplex PCR; TCRdb's copy has only in-frame clones and leaves some out. The sample yields around 400,000 clones, 80% to 95% seen once. The sample was peripheral blood, taken in a trial of Ad26.COV2.S vaccine versus placebo. These TCRs come from a person aged 18 to 65 who received the Ad26.COV2.S COVID-19 vaccine or a placebo.

CDR3 bases: TGTGCCAGCTCACCAAGGGACAGGGTAGCCGACTATGGCTACACCTTC. This translates into CASSPRDRVADYGYTF. The chain combines TRBV18 with TRBJ1-2; 9 nucleotides line up with TRBD1. The CDR3 runs to 16 residues. Germline V gene lookup returns CDR1 KGHSH and CDR2 LQKENI. The J segment lost 3 bases and the V segment lost 2 bases, leaving 7 bases of the junction unmatched.

The chain joins TRBV6-5 to TRBJ2-3; possibly TRBD2 for D (6 bases). The CDR3 totals 15 residues. The germline CDR1 and CDR2 sequences are MNHEY and SVGAGI. Between the trimmed V and J ends, which lost 6 bases and 1 base, there was a span of 14 bases. The chain's CDR3 is CASRTGWGGTDTQYF. The DNA of the CDR3 is TGTGCCAGCAGAACCGGGTGGGGGGGCACAGATACGCAGTATTTT.

This chain connects TRBV7-6 to TRBJ1-2, with 7 bases lining up with TRBD1. CDR1 and CDR2 (germline): SGHVS, FNYEAQ. This CDR3 has 15 amino acids. J lost 1 base, V lost 1 base, and 3 bases had no gene match. The CDR3 is CASSLEGALNYGYTF. The CDR3 coding sequence is TGTGCCAGCAGCTTAGAGGGGGCCCTTAACTATGGCTACACCTTC.

This chain joins TRBV4-3 and TRBJ1-2; TRBD1 might be the D (5 bases). V was shortened by 1 base and J by 4 bases, with 7 bases between the two germline ends. The CDR3 spans 13 residues. Germline loops: CDR1 LGHNA, CDR2 YSLEER. CDR3 amino acids: CASSQVRGYGYTF. Here the CDR3 DNA reads TGCGCCAGCAGCCAAGTAAGGGGCTATGGCTACACCTTC.

The chain carries TRBV25-1 and TRBJ2-7; 9 bases map to TRBD1. V trimming: 4 bases; J trimming: 4 bases; junction bases outside the gene matches: 8. This CDR3 contains 15 residues. Germline V lookup: CDR1 MGHDK, CDR2 SYGVNS. CDR3 residues: CASSANRDRAYEQYF. The DNA of the CDR3 is TGTGCCAGCAGTGCTAACCGGGACAGGGCATACGAGCAGTACTTC.

V usage is TRBV5-1 and J usage is TRBJ2-6; a weak D match, TRBD1 (6 bases). Germline V gene lookup returns CDR1 SGHRS and CDR2 YFSETQ. Trimming removed 2 bases from V and 0 bases from J, with 12 bases in between. The CDR3 totals 17 residues. CDR3 amino acids: CASSFSGQSSGANVLTF. CDR3 DNA: TGCGCCAGCAGCTTCTCGGGACAAAGCTCTGGGGCCAACGTCCTGACTTTC.

CDR3 sequence: CASSRGGDSGNTIYF. The CDR3 DNA reads TGTGCCAGCAGCCGGGGAGGGGACTCTGGAAACACCATATATTTT. The chain joins TRBV7-2 to TRBJ1-3; D may be TRBD1 (5 bases). V lost 5 bases, J lost 0 bases, and 11 bases lay in between. This CDR3 spans 15 amino acids. Germline CDR1 is SGHTA and CDR2 is FQGNSA.

The CDR3 is CASSDTRRAQETQYF. The CDR3, as DNA: TGCGCCAGCAGTGACACGAGGAGGGCACAAGAGACCCAGTACTTC. V is TRBV4-1 and J is TRBJ2-5; D may be TRBD2 (6 bases). The CDR3 extends over 15 amino acids. V lost 6 bases and J lost 2, with 16 bases in between. CDR1 and CDR2 from the germline V gene are MGHRA and YSYEKL.

The chain is built from TRBV7-9 and TRBJ1-2, with D tentatively TRBD1 (5 bases). Trimming left V 5 bases short and J 5 bases short, with 24 bases between. Germline V gene data show CDR1 as SEHNR and CDR2 as FQNEAQ (reference sequence). The CDR3 is 17 amino acids. As DNA, the CDR3 is TGTGCCAGCAGCCTACCGATCGAATGGGAGGGGAATTATGGCTACACCTTC. Translated: CASSLPIEWEGNYGYTF.

This chain connects TRBV4-1 to TRBJ2-3; 10 nucleotides agree with TRBD2. The CDR3 runs to 18 residues. Germline CDR1 MGHRA, CDR2 YSYEKL. J gave up 5 bases and V 0 bases, and 11 bases lay outside the gene matches. CDR3 sequence (DNA): TGCGCCAGCAGCCAAGATCAGTTGCTAGCGGGAGCGAAAGATACGCAGTATTTT. Amino acids: CASSQDQLLAGAKDTQYF.